These T cell receptor beta chains were read from a single sample in a study of blood T cell repertoires in COVID-19. Sequencing was performed with immunoSEQ multiplex PCR; in TCRdb, only in-frame clones are kept and a portion is missing. The repertoire holds approximately 53,000 clones, with around nine tenths as singletons. The specimen sequenced was peripheral blood. Receptor source: a human donor in a cohort sampled during active COVID-19. Both conserved end residues are part of each CDR3. The D gene is left open where the match is weak. Clone size appears in some rows only: once, few, many, or a class for an expanded clone.

v_gene	d_gene	abundance	j_gene	CDR3aa	CDR3nt
TRBV19	NA	NA	TRBJ2-5	CATSRDFQETQYF	TGTGCCACCAGCCGGGACTTCCAAGAGACCCAGTACTTC
TRBV9	TRBD2	NA	TRBJ2-3	CASSVSRGVDTQYF	TGTGCCAGCAGCGTGTCCCGGGGGGTAGATACGCAGTATTTT
TRBV11-2	NA	NA	TRBJ2-7	CASSLGQFYEQYF	TGTGCCAGCAGCTTAGGGCAGTTCTACGAGCAGTACTTC
TRBV7-2	TRBD2	once	TRBJ2-1	CASSGLAGGRSNEQFF	TGTGCCAGCAGCGGACTAGCGGGAGGGCGGAGTAATGAGCAGTTCTTC
TRBV9	NA	NA	TRBJ2-7	CASSVGGYLYEQYF	TGTGCCAGCAGCGTAGGCGGCTACCTCTACGAGCAGTACTTC
TRBV7-2	TRBD1	NA	TRBJ1-1	CASSTDRGLEAFF	TGTGCCAGCAGCACGGACAGGGGGCTTGAAGCTTTCTTT
TRBV7-8	NA	NA	TRBJ2-1	CASSLRFVEQSSYNEQFF	TGTGCCAGCAGCTTAAGATTCGTGGAACAGAGCTCCTACAATGAGCAGTTCTTC
TRBV29-1	TRBD1	NA	TRBJ2-1	CSAGQGNNEQFF	TGCAGCGCGGGACAGGGAAACAATGAGCAGTTCTTC
TRBV30	TRBD2	once	TRBJ2-1	CAWSQDASGGQFF	TGTGCCTGGAGCCAGGACGCCTCGGGGGGGCAGTTCTTC
TRBV2	NA	NA	TRBJ1-5	CASSVSGAGVQPQHF	TGTGCCAGCAGTGTAAGTGGGGCAGGGGTTCAGCCCCAGCATTTT
TRBV2	TRBD1	NA	TRBJ2-4	CASSEQGGPKNIQYF	TGTGCCAGCAGCGAACAGGGGGGTCCCAAAAACATTCAGTACTTC
TRBV5-1	NA	NA	TRBJ2-2	CASSPGSSITGELFF	TGCGCCAGCAGCCCCGGGAGTAGTATAACCGGGGAGCTGTTTTTT
TRBV27	TRBD1	NA	TRBJ2-7	CASSPRDSAYEQYF	TGTGCCAGCAGCCCTAGGGACAGCGCCTACGAGCAGTACTTC
TRBV27	NA	NA	TRBJ1-2	CASSLRLNYGYTF	TGTGCCAGCAGTTTAAGACTAAACTATGGCTACACCTTC